The rows below give T cell receptor beta chains drawn from one sample of a study of TIL therapy for anti-PD-1-resistant metastatic lung cancer. Clones were sequenced by immunoSEQ multiplex PCR, and TCRdb holds only the in-frame ones, with some missing. This table has just under 60,000 clones, around 69% appearing once. The starting material was blood, obtained at baseline. The receptor source for this set is a person between 30 and 79 years old with non-small cell lung cancer. CDR3s leave out the opening cysteine and the closing phenylalanine or tryptophan.

ASSGGTDPGGEQY | TRBV5-6
ASSLVAAGSYGYT | TRBV27
ASSLEWGAEGYT | TRBV5-1
ASSPRTGGYIQY | TRBV5-1
ASSLGGLVNEQF | TRBV5-1
ASSSRDRERETQY | TRBV6-1
ASSLQGGDTGELF | TRBV5-1
ASSPNRGAEAF | TRBV7-6
ASSAAATGAETQY | TRBV7-9
ASSHLASGGYEQY | TRBV4-1
ASSLSSGSETQY | TRBV7-3
ASSYTPKTSGTNNEQF | TRBV7-9
ASSARTSGREEETQY | TRBV5-4
ASSVNTGGTEQF | TRBV9
ASSPTGGLSEQF | TRBV10-2
ASSIGHSNTEAF | TRBV19
ASSYRGDSNTGELF | TRBV6-5
AWSAQSYLMKMLF | TRBV30
ASSESGSREAF | TRBV10-1
ASSVGSPEAF | TRBV2
ALRTGGPNTEAF | TRBV5-4
AISIVNRSYEQY | TRBV10-3
ASSIYGGDSYEQY | TRBV7-7
ASSIARYRGNEKLF | TRBV19
ASSLAGRTDTQY | TRBV11-3
ASILAGSSYNEQF | TRBV10-2
ASSQDGFYNEQF | TRBV14
ASSGGGGGNQPQH | TRBV28
ASSEGQESFYGYT | TRBV2
ASSPDGVSYNEQF | TRBV9
ASRHTGTGASGANVLT | TRBV11-1
SASSWVAQF | TRBV20-1
ASSLRQVGTYEQY | TRBV11-1
ASGTRTGGDEQY | TRBV5-1
ASSSGHEQY | TRBV5-4
ASSYRQGRNTEAF | TRBV6-6